These 28 T cell receptor beta chains came from one sample sequenced in a study of long-term antiretroviral therapy in people with HIV. Survey-level resolution applied to immunoSEQ assay v3.0. Method: immunoSEQ multiplex PCR; TCRdb's copy keeps in-frame clones and lacks some. In the table there are 6,500 to 8,500 clones, around 74% of which are singletons. The specimen comprised unsorted PBMCs, sampled around 0.9 years before starting antiretroviral therapy. These receptors all stem from a man aged 40-55 years with HIV.

The V gene is TRBV6-6, the J gene TRBJ1-6, with 9 bases lining up with TRBD1. This CDR3 has 15 residues. Trimming cost V 6 bases and J 7 bases; bases outside gene matches: 7. The germline V gene encodes CDR1 MNHNY and CDR2 SVGAGI (reference sequence). In nucleotides, the CDR3 is TGTGCCAGCAGGTCGTCCGGGACAGGGAATTCACCCCTCCACTTT. Amino acid sequence: CASRSSGTGNSPLHF.

This clone was picked up one time. The V call is TRBV18, the J call TRBJ2-7, with 10 bases fitting TRBD1. The junction had 7 bases not matched to a gene; V was cut back by 0 bases and J by 5 bases. Germline CDR1 KGHSH, CDR2 LQKENI. The CDR3 is made up of 16 amino acids. The CDR3 nucleotides are TGTGCCAGCTCACCACCGGGGACAGGGGTATTCAACGAGCAGTACTTC. Translated, it gives CASSPPGTGVFNEQYF. Filled out from reference TRBV18 and TRBJ2-7, the complete variable domain reads NAGVMQNPRHLVRRRGQEARLRCSPMKGHSHVYWYRQLPEEGLKFMVYLQKENIIDESGMPKERFSAEFPKEGPSILRIQQVVRGDSAAYFCASSPPGTGVFNEQYFGPGTRLTVT.

This chain connects TRBV7-2 to TRBJ2-7, with D unresolved. Trimming pared 4 bases from V and 1 base from J, leaving 2 bases between. Germline V gives CDR1 SGHTA, CDR2 FQGNSA. The CDR3 is 11 amino acids. CDR3 region: CASSWSYEQYF. CDR3 DNA: TGTGCCAGCAGCTGGTCCTACGAGCAGTACTTC.

V gene TRBV9 combines with J gene TRBJ2-2; TRBD2 is a possible D gene (5 bases). The CDR3 sequence is 13 residues long. The germline CDR1 and CDR2 sequences are SGDLS and YYNGEE. Between the trimmed V and J ends, which lost 0 bases and 5 bases, there was a span of 5 bases. The CDR3 region has the DNA TGTGCCAGCAGCGTAGGAGGGACCGGGGAGCTGTTTTTT. Protein sequence: CASSVGGTGELFF. The entire variable domain, with the rest obtained from reference TRBV9 and TRBJ2-2, is as follows: DSGVTQTPKHLITATGQRVTLRCSPRSGDLSVYWYQQSLDQGLQFLIQYYNGEERAKGNILERFSAQQFPDLHSELNLSSLELGDSALYFCASSVGGTGELFFGEGSRLTVL.

The CDR3 region is CASSVRQGTGYTF. The DNA of the CDR3 is TGTGCCAGCAGCGTACGGCAGGGGACCGGCTACACCTTC. This chain joins TRBV9 and TRBJ1-2; possibly TRBD1 for D (6 bases). Deletions cut 1 base from V and 8 bases from J, with 12 bases between. Per germline, CDR1 SGDLS and CDR2 YYNGEE. This CDR3 region has 13 residues.

The chain combines TRBV5-1 with TRBJ2-7; 8 bases are shared with TRBD2. Looked up from germline, CDR1 is SGHRS and CDR2 is YFSETQ. J gave up 1 base and V 1 base, and 4 bases lay outside the gene matches. The length of the CDR3 is 15 residues. CDR3 bases: TGCGCCAGCAGCTTGTTAGGCGGGGGGTCCTACGAGCAGTACTTC. It encodes CASSLLGGGSYEQYF.

The sample holds one count of this clone. One end of the junction does not line up with germline, which may come from a read error. This rearrangement joins TRBV19 to TRBJ2-1; D remains ambiguous. This CDR3 has 13 amino acids. The V gene's germline CDR1 is LNHDA and CDR2 SQIVND (reference sequence). The CDR3 protein is CASSVDSYNEQFF. The CDR3 DNA reads as TGTGCCAGTAGTGTAGATTCCTACAATGAGCAGTTCTTC.

This chain connects TRBV27 to TRBJ2-7; unclear D gene. This CDR3 is 13 amino acids long. Germline CDR1 is MNHEY and CDR2 is SMNVEV (reference sequence). V was pared by 2 bases and J by 1 base, with 6 bases between. Here the CDR3 reads CASSLGNSYEQYF. In DNA form, the CDR3 reads TGTGCCAGCAGTTTAGGCAATTCCTACGAGCAGTACTTC.

The chain carries TRBV4-1 and TRBJ2-1; a possible D gene is TRBD1 (6 bases). The CDR3 has 17 residues. CDR1 MGHRA and CDR2 YSYEKL come from the germline V gene. The germline V and J ends were trimmed by 1 base and 0 bases, with 13 bases remaining between them. The CDR3 loop is CASSQALTGSSYNEQFF. The CDR3 DNA sequence: TGCGCCAGCAGCCAAGCATTAACAGGGAGCTCCTACAATGAGCAGTTCTTC.

The rearrangement uses TRBV18 and TRBJ2-1; 7 bases match TRBD1. After removal of 3 bases from V and 4 bases from J, the junction contained 9 bases not matched to a gene. The germline V gene encodes CDR1 KGHSH and CDR2 LQKENI. The CDR3 totals 16 residues. Here the CDR3 reads CASSPTGTEIYNEQFF. The CDR3 DNA is TGTGCCAGCTCACCCACCGGGACAGAGATTTACAATGAGCAGTTCTTC. Full variable domain (rest looked up from reference TRBV18 and TRBJ2-1): NAGVMQNPRHLVRRRGQEARLRCSPMKGHSHVYWYRQLPEEGLKFMVYLQKENIIDESGMPKERFSAEFPKEGPSILRIQQVVRGDSAAYFCASSPTGTEIYNEQFFGPGTRLTVL.

Within the sample, this clone is large. V gene TRBV4-3 combines with J gene TRBJ2-3; 10 positions agree with TRBD1. The J segment lost 4 bases and the V segment lost 5 bases, leaving 9 bases of the junction unmatched. CDR1 and CDR2 from the germline V gene are LGHNA and YSLEER. The CDR3 contains 16 residues. For the CDR3, the DNA is TGCGCCAGCAGCGACGATAGGACAGGGGGATCAGATACGCAGTATTTT. Protein product: CASSDDRTGGSDTQYF.

By sample share, this clone is large. This rearrangement joins TRBV29-1 to TRBJ1-2, with D perhaps matching TRBD1 (5 bases). The V end lost 7 bases, the J end lost 6 bases, and 12 bases lay between the germline ends. The CDR3 runs to 11 residues. Germline loops: CDR1 SQVTM, CDR2 ANQGSEA. The CDR3, as DNA: TGCAGCGACAGGATCCCAGATGGCTACACCTTC. Translation gives CSDRIPDGYTF.

V and J are TRBV29-1 and TRBJ1-4; D is perhaps TRBD1 (5 bases). Germline-derived CDR1 and CDR2 are SQVTM and ANQGSEA. This CDR3 is built from 14 residues. The V end was cut by 0 bases, the J end by 2 bases, with 7 bases between. Here the CDR3 reads CSVEEGRTNEKLFF. The DNA of the CDR3 is TGCAGCGTTGAAGAGGGGCGTACTAATGAAAAACTGTTTTTT.

V is TRBV5-6 and J is TRBJ2-3; perhaps D is TRBD1 or TRBD2 (7 bases each). The length of the CDR3 is 15 residues. The ends were cut back, 1 base at V and 3 bases at J, with 12 bases in the middle. Germline CDR1 is SGHDT and CDR2 is YYEEEE. The CDR3 region is CASSLTGEGTDTQYF. CDR3 nucleotides: TGTGCCAGCAGCTTGACAGGGGAGGGTACAGATACGCAGTATTTT.

CDR3: CASSFLAGLSSTDTQYF. The CDR3 nucleotides read TGCGCCAGCAGTTTCCTAGCGGGGCTATCTAGCACAGATACGCAGTATTTT. V is TRBV5-1 and J is TRBJ2-3; 9 nucleotides match TRBD2. V trimming: 5 bases; J trimming: 0 bases; junction bases outside the gene matches: 10. In germline, CDR1 is SGHRS, CDR2 YFSETQ. The CDR3 contains 17 residues. The full variable domain, in which reference TRBV5-1 and TRBJ2-3 provide the parts outside the CDR3, is KAGVTQTPRYLIKTRGQQVTLSCSPISGHRSVSWYQQTPGQGLQFLFEYFSETQRNKGNFPGRFSGRQFSNSRSEMNVSTLELGDSALYLCASSFLAGLSSTDTQYFGPGTRLTVL.

The chain joins TRBV25-1 to TRBJ2-4; perhaps TRBD1 as D (5 bases). The germline CDR1 and CDR2 sequences are MGHDK and SYGVNS. The CDR3 contains 13 residues. Trimming cost V 3 bases and J 6 bases, with 9 bases left between them. CDR3 region: CASSEGPRNIQYF. In DNA form, the CDR3 reads TGTGCCAGCAGTGAGGGGCCCAGAAACATTCAGTACTTC.

The chain has TRBV7-9 and TRBJ1-6; D ambiguous. Trimming cost V 4 bases and J 10 bases, with 14 bases left between them. CDR3 length: 14 amino acids. Germline V gives CDR1 SEHNR, CDR2 FQNEAQ (reference sequence). CDR3 sequence reads: CASSYGLRSSPLHF. The CDR3 DNA follows: TGTGCCAGCAGCTACGGTCTACGGAGCTCACCCCTCCACTTT.

This clone was detected only once. This chain uses TRBV29-1 with TRBJ2-7, with 8 bases identical to TRBD1. Germline trimming cut 3 bases from V and 7 bases from J; bases unmatched to any gene: 2. From germline, CDR1 is SQVTM and CDR2 ANQGSEA. CDR3 size: 11 residues. As DNA, the CDR3 is TGCAGCGTTGATCAGGGGGCGGAGCAGTACTTC. Its translation: CSVDQGAEQYF.

The V and J genes are TRBV5-4 and TRBJ2-1, with TRBD1 matching over 10 bases. The CDR3 loop spans 14 amino acids. After removal of 4 bases from V and 6 bases from J, the junction contained 4 bases not matched to a gene. The germline V gene encodes CDR1 SGHNT and CDR2 YYREEE (reference sequence). CDR3 sequence: CASSAGTGVNEQFF. CDR3 DNA: TGTGCCAGCAGCGCCGGGACAGGGGTCAATGAGCAGTTCTTC.

The chain carries TRBV4-2 and TRBJ2-1; TRBD2 aligns across 12 bases. With 6 bases clipped from V and 5 bases from J, the junction kept 5 bases outside the gene matches. CDR1 is LGHNA and CDR2 is YNFKEQ in the germline V gene. The CDR3 has 15 amino acids. The CDR3 region is CASRLAGGGDNEQFF. In DNA form, the CDR3 reads TGTGCCAGCAGGCTAGCGGGGGGGGGAGACAATGAGCAGTTCTTC.

The V and J genes are TRBV27 and TRBJ1-2; tentative D call: TRBD1 (5 bases). V lost 6 bases, J lost 3 bases, and 14 bases lay in between. The CDR3 loop spans 14 amino acids. Germline CDR1 and CDR2: MNHEY and SMNVEV (reference sequence). CDR3 in DNA: TGTGCCAGCAGGGTGCTGGGGGATGACTATGGCTACACCTTC. It codes for CASRVLGDDYGYTF.

CDR3 amino acids: CASSYSRLGEQYF. CDR3 DNA sequence: TGTGCCAGCAGTTACTCGAGATTGGGCGAGCAGTACTTC. This chain links TRBV6-5 with TRBJ2-7; D is undetermined. V was shortened by 0 bases and J by 6 bases, with 9 bases between the two germline ends. Germline values: CDR1 MNHEY, CDR2 SVGAGI. The CDR3 sequence is 13 residues long.

This clone was detected once. The J gene is TRBJ2-7, the V gene TRBV30; D unclear. Looked up from germline, CDR1 is GTSNPN and CDR2 is SVGIG (reference sequence). The V end was cut by 3 bases, the J end by 2 bases, with 8 bases between. The CDR3 loop spans 12 amino acids. Here the CDR3 reads CAWRTNTYEQYF. In DNA, the CDR3 is TGTGCCTGGAGGACAAACACCTACGAGCAGTACTTC.

This clone was seen a few times. This chain links TRBV2 with TRBJ1-2, with 12 bases that match TRBD1. V lost 3 bases to trimming and J lost 7 bases; unmatched junction nucleotides: 6. The germline V gene encodes CDR1 SNHLY and CDR2 FYNNEI. The CDR3 has 15 residues. The CDR3 protein is CASSDSGQGAGGYTF. The CDR3 DNA is TGTGCCAGCAGTGATTCGGGACAGGGGGCCGGTGGCTACACCTTC.

This chain joins TRBV5-6 and TRBJ1-3, with D hard to call. The V and J ends lost 2 bases and 0 bases respectively, with 9 bases between them. Germline CDR1 SGHDT, CDR2 YYEEEE. This CDR3 is 15 amino acids long. CDR3 in DNA: TGTGCCAGCAGCTTATTTGGCAGCTCTGGAAACACCATATATTTT. Its protein is CASSLFGSSGNTIYF. Supplemented by reference TRBV5-6 and TRBJ1-3, the full variable domain reads DAGVTQSPTHLIKTRGQQVTLRCSPKSGHDTVSWYQQALGQGPQFIFQYYEEEERQRGNFPDRFSGHQFPNYSSELNVNALLLGDSALYLCASSLFGSSGNTIYFGEGSWLTVV.

The V and J genes are TRBV11-2 and TRBJ1-1; D is ambiguous. From germline, CDR1 is SGHAT and CDR2 FQNNGV. This CDR3 spans 14 amino acids. The V gene lost 3 bases and the J gene lost 1 base, with 9 bases spanning the gap. The CDR3 sequence: CASSLQSPNTEAFF. The CDR3 DNA is TGTGCCAGCAGCTTGCAGTCACCGAACACTGAAGCTTTCTTT.

The chain recombines TRBV29-1 with TRBJ1-2, with D possibly being TRBD1 (6 bases). Germline V CDR1 and CDR2: SQVTM, ANQGSEA. This CDR3 has 13 amino acids. Trimming removed 7 bases from V and 4 bases from J, with 16 bases in between. CDR3 sequence (DNA): TGCAGCGCCCGGCAGGGGATCTTCTATGGCTACACCTTC. It is translated as CSARQGIFYGYTF.

The chain has TRBV28 and TRBJ2-7; 8 nucleotides agree with TRBD1. The ends lost 5 bases at V and 5 bases at J; junction bases unmatched: 8. The CDR3 covers 14 residues. The germline V gene encodes CDR1 MDHEN and CDR2 SYDVKM. The CDR3 here is CASSPQGADDEQYF. The CDR3 coding sequence is TGTGCCAGCAGTCCTCAGGGGGCGGACGACGAGCAGTACTTC.